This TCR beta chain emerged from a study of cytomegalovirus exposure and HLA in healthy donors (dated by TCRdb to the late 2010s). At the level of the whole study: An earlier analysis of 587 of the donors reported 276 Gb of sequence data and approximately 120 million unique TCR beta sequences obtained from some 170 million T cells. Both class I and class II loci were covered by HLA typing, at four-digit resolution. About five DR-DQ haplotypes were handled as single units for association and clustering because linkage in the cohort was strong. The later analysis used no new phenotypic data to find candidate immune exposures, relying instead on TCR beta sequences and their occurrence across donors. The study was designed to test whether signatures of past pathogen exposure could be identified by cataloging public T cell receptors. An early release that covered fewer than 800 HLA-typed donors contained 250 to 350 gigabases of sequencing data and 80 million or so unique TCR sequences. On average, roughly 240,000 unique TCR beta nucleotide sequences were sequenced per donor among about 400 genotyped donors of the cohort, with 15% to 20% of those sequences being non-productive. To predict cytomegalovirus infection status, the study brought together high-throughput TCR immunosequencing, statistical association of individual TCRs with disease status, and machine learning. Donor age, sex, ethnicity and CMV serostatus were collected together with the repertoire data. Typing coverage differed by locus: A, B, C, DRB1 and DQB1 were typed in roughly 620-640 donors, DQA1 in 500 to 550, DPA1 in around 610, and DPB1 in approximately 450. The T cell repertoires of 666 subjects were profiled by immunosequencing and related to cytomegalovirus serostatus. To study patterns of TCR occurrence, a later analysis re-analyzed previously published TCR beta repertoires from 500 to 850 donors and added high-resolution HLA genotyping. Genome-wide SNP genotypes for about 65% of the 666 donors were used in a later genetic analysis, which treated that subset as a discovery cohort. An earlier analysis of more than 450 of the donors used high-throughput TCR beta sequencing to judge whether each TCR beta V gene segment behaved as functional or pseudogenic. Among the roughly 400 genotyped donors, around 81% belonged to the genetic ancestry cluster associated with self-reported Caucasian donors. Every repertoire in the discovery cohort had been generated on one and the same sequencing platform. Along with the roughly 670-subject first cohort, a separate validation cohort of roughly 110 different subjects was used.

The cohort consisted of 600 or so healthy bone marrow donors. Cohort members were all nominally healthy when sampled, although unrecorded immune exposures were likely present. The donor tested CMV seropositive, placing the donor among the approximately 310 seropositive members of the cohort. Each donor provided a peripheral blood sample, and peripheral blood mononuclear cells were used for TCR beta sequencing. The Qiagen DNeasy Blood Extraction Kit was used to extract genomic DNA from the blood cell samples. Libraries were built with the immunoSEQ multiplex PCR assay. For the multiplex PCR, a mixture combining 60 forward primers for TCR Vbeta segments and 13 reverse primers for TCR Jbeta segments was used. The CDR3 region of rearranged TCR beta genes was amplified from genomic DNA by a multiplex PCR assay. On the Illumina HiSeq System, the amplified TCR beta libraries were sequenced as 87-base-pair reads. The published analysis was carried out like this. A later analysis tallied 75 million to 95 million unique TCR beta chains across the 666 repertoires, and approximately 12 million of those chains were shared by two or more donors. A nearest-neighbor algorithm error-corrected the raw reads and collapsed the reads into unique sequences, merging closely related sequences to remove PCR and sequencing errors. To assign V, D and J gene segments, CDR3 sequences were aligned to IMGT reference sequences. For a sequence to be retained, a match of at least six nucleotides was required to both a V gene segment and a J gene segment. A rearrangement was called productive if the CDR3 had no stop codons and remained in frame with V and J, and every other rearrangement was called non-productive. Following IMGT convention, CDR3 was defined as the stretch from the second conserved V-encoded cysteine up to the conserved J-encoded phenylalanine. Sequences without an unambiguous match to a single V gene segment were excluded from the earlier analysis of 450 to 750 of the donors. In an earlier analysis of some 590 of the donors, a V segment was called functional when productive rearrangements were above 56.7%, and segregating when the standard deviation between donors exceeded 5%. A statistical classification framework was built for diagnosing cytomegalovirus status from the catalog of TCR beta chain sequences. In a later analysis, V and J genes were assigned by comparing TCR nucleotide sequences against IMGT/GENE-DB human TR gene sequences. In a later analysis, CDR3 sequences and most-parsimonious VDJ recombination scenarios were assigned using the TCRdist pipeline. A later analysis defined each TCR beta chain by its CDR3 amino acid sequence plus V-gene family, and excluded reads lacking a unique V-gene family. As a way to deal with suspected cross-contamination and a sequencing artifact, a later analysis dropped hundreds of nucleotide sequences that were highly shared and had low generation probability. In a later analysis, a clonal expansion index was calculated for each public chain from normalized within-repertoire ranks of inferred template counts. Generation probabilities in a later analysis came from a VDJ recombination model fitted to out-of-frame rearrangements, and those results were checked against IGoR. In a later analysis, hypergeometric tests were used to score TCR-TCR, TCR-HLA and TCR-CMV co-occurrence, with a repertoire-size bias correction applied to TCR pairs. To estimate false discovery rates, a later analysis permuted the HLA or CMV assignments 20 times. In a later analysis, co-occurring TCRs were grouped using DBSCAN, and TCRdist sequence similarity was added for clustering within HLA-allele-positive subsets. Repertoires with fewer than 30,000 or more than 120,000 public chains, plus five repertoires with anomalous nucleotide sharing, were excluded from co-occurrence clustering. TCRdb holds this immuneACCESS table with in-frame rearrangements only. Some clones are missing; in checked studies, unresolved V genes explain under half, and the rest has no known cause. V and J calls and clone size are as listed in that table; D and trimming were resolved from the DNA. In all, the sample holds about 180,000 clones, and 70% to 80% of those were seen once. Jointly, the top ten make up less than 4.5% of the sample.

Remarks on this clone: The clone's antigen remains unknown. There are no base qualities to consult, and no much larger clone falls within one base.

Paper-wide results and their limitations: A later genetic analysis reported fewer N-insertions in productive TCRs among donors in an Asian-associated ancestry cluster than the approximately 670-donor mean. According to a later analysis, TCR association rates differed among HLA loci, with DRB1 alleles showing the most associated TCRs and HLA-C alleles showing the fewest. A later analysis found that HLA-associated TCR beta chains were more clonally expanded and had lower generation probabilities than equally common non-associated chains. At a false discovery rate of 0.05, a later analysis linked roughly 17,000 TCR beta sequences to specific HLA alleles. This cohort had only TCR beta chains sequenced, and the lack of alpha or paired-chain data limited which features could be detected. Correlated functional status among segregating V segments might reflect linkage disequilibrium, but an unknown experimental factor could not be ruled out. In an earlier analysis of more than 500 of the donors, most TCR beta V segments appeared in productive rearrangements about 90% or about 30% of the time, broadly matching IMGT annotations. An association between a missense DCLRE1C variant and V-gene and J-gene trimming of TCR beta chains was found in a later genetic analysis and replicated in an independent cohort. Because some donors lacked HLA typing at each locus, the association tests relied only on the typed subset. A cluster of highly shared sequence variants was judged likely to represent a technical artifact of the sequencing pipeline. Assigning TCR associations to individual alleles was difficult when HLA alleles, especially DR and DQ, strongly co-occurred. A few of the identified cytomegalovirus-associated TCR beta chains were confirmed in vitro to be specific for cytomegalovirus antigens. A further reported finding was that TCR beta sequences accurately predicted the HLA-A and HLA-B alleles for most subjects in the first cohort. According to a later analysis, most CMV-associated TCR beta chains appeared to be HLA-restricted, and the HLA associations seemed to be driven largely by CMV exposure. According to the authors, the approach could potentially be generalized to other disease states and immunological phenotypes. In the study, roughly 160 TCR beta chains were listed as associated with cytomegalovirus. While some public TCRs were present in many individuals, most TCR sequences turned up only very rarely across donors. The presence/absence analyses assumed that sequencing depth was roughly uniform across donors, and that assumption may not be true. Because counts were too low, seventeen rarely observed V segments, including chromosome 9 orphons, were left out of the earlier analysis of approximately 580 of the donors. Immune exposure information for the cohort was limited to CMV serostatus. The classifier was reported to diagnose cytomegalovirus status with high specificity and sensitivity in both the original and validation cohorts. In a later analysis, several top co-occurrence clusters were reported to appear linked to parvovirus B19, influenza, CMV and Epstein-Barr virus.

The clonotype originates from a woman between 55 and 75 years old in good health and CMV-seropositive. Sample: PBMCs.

CDR3 loop: CASILTSGGPIGEQFF. In nucleotides, the sequence is TGCGCCAGCATCCTGACTAGCGGGGGCCCGATAGGGGAGCAGTTCTTC. The chain links TRBV5-1 with TRBJ2-1; 12 middle bases align to TRBD2. Germline trimming amounts to 6 bases on V and 10 bases on J, with 14 as the count of junction bases outside the gene matches. CDR1 and CDR2 (SGHRS, YFSETQ) derive from the germline V gene. The CDR3 numbers 16 residues from cysteine through phenylalanine. Of all the DNA, just the CDR3 is kept, 48 bases in frame from base 1. The CDR3 plus the reference TRBV5-1 and TRBJ2-1 genes for the other parts give the full variable domain: KAGVTQTPRYLIKTRGQQVTLSCSPISGHRSVSWYQQTPGQGLQFLFEYFSETQRNKGNFPGRFSGRQFSNSRSEMNVSTLELGDSALYLCASILTSGGPIGEQFFGPGTRLTVL.